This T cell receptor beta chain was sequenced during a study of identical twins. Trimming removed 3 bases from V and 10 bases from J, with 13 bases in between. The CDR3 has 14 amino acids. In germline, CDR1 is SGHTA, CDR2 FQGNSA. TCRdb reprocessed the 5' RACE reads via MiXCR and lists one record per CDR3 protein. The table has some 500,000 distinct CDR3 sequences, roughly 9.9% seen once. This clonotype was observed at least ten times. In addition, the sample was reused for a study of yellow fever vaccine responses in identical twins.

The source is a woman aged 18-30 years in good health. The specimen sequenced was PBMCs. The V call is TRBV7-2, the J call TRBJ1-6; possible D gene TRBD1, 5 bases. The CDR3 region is CASSFGDGASPLHF. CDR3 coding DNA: TGTGCCAGCAGCTTTGGGGACGGGGCGTCACCCCTCCACTTT. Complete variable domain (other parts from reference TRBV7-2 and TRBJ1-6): GAGVSQSPSNKVTEKGKDVELRCDPISGHTALYWYRQSLGQGLEFLIYFQGNSAPDKSGLPSDRFSAERTGGSVSTLTIQRTQQEDSAVYLCASSFGDGASPLHFGNGTRLTVT.